This T cell receptor (beta chain) was recorded in a study of blood T cell repertoires in COVID-19. Seattle patients were enrolled during active infection and followed longitudinally. Under the authors' procedure: Reference gene primers were amplified, and this amplification served to estimate nucleated cell counts. Libraries were prepared by immunoSEQ multiplex PCR; TCRdb keeps only in-frame clonotypes and omits some of them. V and J calls and clone size follow that table, whereas D and trimming were derived from the DNA. The sample contains 150,000 to 200,000 clones, under 90% of which appear only once. This clone was observed once. J gave up 4 bases and V 9 bases, and 15 bases lay outside the gene matches. Germline CDR1 LNHDA, CDR2 SQIVND (reference sequence). The CDR3 spans 16 residues.

The source of this sequence is a woman in her 70s with COVID-19, enrolled during active disease. What was sequenced was peripheral blood. The chain carries TRBV19 and TRBJ2-1, with 7 bases matching TRBD2. CDR3 sequence (DNA): TGTGCCAGCGGGCCTAGCGGCACAGCCCGATACAATGAGCAGTTCTTC. It encodes CASGPSGTARYNEQFF.